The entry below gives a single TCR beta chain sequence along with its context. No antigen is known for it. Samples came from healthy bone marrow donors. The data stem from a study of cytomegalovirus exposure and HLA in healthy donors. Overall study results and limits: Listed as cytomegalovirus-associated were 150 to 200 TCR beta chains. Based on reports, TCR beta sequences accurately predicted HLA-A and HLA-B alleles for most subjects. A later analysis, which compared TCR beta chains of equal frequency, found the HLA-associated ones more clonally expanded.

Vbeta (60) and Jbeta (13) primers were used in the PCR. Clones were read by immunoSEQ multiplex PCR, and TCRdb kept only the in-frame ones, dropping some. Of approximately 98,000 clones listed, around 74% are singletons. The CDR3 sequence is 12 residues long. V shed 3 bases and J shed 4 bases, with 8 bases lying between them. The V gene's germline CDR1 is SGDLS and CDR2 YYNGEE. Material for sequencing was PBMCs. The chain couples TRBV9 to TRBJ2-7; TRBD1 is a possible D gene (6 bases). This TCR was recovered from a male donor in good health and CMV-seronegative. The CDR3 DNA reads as TGTGCCAGCAGCGCCACAGGGTACGAGCAGTACTTC. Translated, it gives CASSATGYEQYF.